The sequence of this T cell receptor (beta chain) was determined in a study of shared T cell receptors in the human thymus. The germline V gene encodes CDR1 SGDLS and CDR2 YYNGEE. The length of the CDR3 is 10 residues. V was shortened by 4 bases and J by 4 bases, with 3 bases between the two germline ends. The table came from immunoSEQ multiplex PCR; TCRdb's copy has only in-frame clones and leaves some out. The table includes roughly 68,000 clones, 90% to 95% detected once. The source of this sequence is a human donor. The chain joins TRBV9 to TRBJ2-7; D not certain. Sequenced sample: thymocytes. The CDR3 nucleotides are TGTGCCAGCAGCCAATACGAGCAGTACTTC. This codes for CASSQYEQYF.